A selection of T cell receptor beta chains follows, all from one sample in a study of beta chain features in type 1 diabetes. Assay used: immunoSEQ multiplex PCR; TCRdb lists only in-frame clones, some missing. Here the sample spans approximately 600,000 clones, roughly 12% being singletons. Input material: naive CD4+ T cells from blood. The receptor set was obtained from a man aged 25-45 years with type 1 diabetes. CDR3s include the opening cysteine and the closing phenylalanine or tryptophan. The order of the fields is J gene, V gene, D gene, clone size, CDR3 protein, CDR3 DNA. The D gene is left open where the match is weak. Size tells how often a clone was seen (once, few, many) or the class of an expanded clone, and some rows leave it out.

TRBJ1-6	TRBV25-1	TRBD1	few	CASRTGDSPLHF	TGTGCCAGCAGAACAGGGGACTCACCCCTCCACTTT
TRBJ2-5	TRBV19	TRBD1	NA	CASNSYRGQETQYF	TGTGCCAGTAACTCCTACAGGGGGCAAGAGACCCAGTACTTC
TRBJ2-1	TRBV7-3	TRBD2	few	CASSVGGESYNEQFF	TGTGCCAGCAGCGTTGGGGGGGAATCCTACAATGAGCAGTTCTTC
TRBJ2-7	TRBV2	TRBD2	NA	CASRLPGLAVSYEQYF	TGTGCCAGCAGACTTCCGGGACTAGCGGTTTCCTACGAGCAGTACTTC
TRBJ2-7	TRBV4-2	TRBD2	NA	CASSHILGTTLNYEQYF	TGTGCCAGCAGCCACATCTTAGGGACTACCCTAAACTACGAGCAGTACTTC
TRBJ2-7	TRBV11-2	TRBD1	NA	CASSSGQGVSREQYF	TGTGCCAGCAGCTCCGGACAGGGGGTGTCTCGCGAGCAGTACTTC
TRBJ2-1	TRBV10-3	TRBD2	few	CAITAGGGNEQFF	TGTGCCATTACAGCGGGGGGCGGGAATGAGCAGTTCTTC
TRBJ2-3	TRBV7-2	TRBD2	NA	CASSFGLAPDTQYF	TGTGCCAGCAGCTTTGGACTAGCGCCAGATACGCAGTATTTT
TRBJ2-3	TRBV5-1	TRBD1	few	CASSLGDRAIGDTQYF	TGCGCCAGCAGCTTGGGTGACAGGGCAATAGGAGATACGCAGTATTTT
TRBJ2-3	TRBV14	NA	few	CASSLGVTDTQYF	TGTGCCAGCAGCCTTGGGGTCACAGATACGCAGTATTTT
TRBJ2-7	TRBV6-6	NA	few	CASSYSVGSSYEQYF	TGTGCCAGCAGTTACTCGGTAGGGAGCTCCTACGAGCAGTACTTC
TRBJ1-1	TRBV9	NA	few	CASSSRDSEAFF	TGTGCCAGCAGCTCTCGGGACTCTGAAGCTTTCTTT
TRBJ2-2	TRBV5-1	TRBD1	few	CASSSRTGRTGELFF	TGCGCCAGCAGCTCCCGGACAGGGAGGACCGGGGAGCTGTTTTTT
TRBJ2-3	TRBV9	TRBD2	NA	CASSPRTSSPDTQYF	TGTGCCAGCAGCCCACGGACTAGCTCTCCAGATACGCAGTATTTT
TRBJ2-7	TRBV7-2	TRBD2	few	CASKFSGVSYEQYF	TGTGCCAGCAAGTTCAGCGGGGTCAGCTACGAGCAGTACTTC
TRBJ1-2	TRBV29-1	NA	NA	CSGGEVRGYTF	TGCAGCGGGGGGGAAGTTCGAGGCTACACCTTC
TRBJ2-5	TRBV9	NA	few	CASSIYPGGGETQYF	TGTGCCAGCAGCATATACCCCGGGGGAGGAGAGACCCAGTACTTC
TRBJ2-7	TRBV13	TRBD1	few	CASSTGQGTYEQYF	TGTGCCAGCAGCACGGGACAGGGGACCTACGAGCAGTACTTC
TRBJ2-5	TRBV29-1	NA	few	CSITGSQETQYF	TGCAGCATTACAGGGAGTCAAGAGACCCAGTACTTC
TRBJ1-6	TRBV5-1	TRBD1	few	CASRPGTGVGSLHF	TGCGCCAGCAGACCCGGGACAGGCGTAGGGTCCCTCCACTTT